A selection of T cell receptor beta chains follows, all from one sample in a study of T cell clones after liver transplantation. TCRdb's copy holds only in-frame clones and misses some; the assay was immunoSEQ multiplex PCR. The sample contains some 110,000 clones, about nine tenths of which appear only once. This material consisted of CD4+ T cells from blood, taken 12 months after liver transplant. These receptors all stem from a human patient who received a liver transplant. Among the T cells, some may be from the graft donor. The CDR3 runs from the conserved cysteine through the conserved F or W. Each record gives: J gene, V gene, CDR3 protein.

TRBJ1-1 | TRBV2 | CASSQQGPATEAFF
TRBJ2-1 | TRBV9 | CASSVGVEDEQFF
TRBJ1-3 | TRBV2 | CASLRGGGNTIYF
TRBJ1-1 | TRBV19 | CASRHTGLDTEAFF
TRBJ2-5 | TRBV5-4 | CASSTGQNWETQYF
TRBJ2-5 | TRBV7-8 | CASSYVRGETQYF
TRBJ2-2 | TRBV7-2 | CASSLGSGREFGELFF
TRBJ2-5 | TRBV5-1 | CASSPGLAKETQYF
TRBJ2-2 | TRBV7-9 | CASSLAAEYTGELFF
TRBJ2-7 | TRBV19 | CASSMLGDRDYEQYF
TRBJ1-2 | TRBV27 | CASSLLGIRDHGYTF